Listed below are T cell receptor beta chains from one sample, sequenced in a study of blood T cells in healthy people across ages. TCRdb passed the 5' RACE reads through MiXCR, listing each CDR3 protein once. This table holds about 940,000 distinct CDR3 sequences, around 48% found once. Source material: blood. The receptors shown here come from a man aged 25 to 40 in good health. Both conserved end residues are trimmed from each CDR3.

V	CDR3
TRBV6-5	ASSRDREKNIQY
TRBV20-1	SADTGPNEQF
TRBV7-9	ASSRGQMEGETQY
TRBV6-5	ASSYGGPPREEQY
TRBV7-6	ASSPSTGARDTQY
TRBV10-3	AISGGGGGTDTQY
TRBV15	ATSPQPGVRNQPQH
TRBV3-1	ASGTSEGDNEQF
TRBV28	ASRTGTTSYNEQF
TRBV4-2	ASSGGTYTDTQY
TRBV29-1	SVQTGGTYNEQY
TRBV6-1	ASSEGPPIFLIGELF
TRBV20-1	SAIGGARETQY
TRBV6-1	ASSERDGNNSPLH
TRBV29-1	SVELGQGAYEQY
TRBV6-2/TRBV6-3	ASRNNLLPGTEAF
TRBV20-1	SAREWGRQRVSYEQY
TRBV20-1	SASFWDTEAF
TRBV6-2/TRBV6-3	ASSYSIRAGPGDTQY
TRBV12-3/TRBV12-4	ASSPVMEPNQPQH
TRBV7-2	ASSFTSGSTDTQY
TRBV27	ASSLLAGTYNEQY
TRBV28	ASTSDSYEQY
TRBV5-1	ASSLAITGGYNEQF
TRBV27	ASSSSGGANEKLF
TRBV9	ASSVAVGGGTDTQY